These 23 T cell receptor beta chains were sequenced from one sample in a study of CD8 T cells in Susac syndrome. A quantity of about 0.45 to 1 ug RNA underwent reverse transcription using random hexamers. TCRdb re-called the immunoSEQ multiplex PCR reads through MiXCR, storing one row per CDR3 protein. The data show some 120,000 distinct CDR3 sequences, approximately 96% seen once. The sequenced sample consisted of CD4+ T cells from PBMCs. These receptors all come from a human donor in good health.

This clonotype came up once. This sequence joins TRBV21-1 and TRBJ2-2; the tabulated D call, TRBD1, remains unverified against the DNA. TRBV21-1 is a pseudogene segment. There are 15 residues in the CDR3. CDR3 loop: CASLPYRVYTGELFF. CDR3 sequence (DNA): TGTGCCAGCCTCCCGTACAGGGTGTACACCGGGGAGCTGTTTTTT.

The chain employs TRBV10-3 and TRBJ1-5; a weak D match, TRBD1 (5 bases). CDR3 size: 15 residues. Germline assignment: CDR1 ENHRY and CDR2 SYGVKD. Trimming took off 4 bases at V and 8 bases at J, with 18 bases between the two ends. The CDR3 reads CAISGGKAPGEPQHF. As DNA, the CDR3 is TGTGCCATCAGTGGAGGGAAGGCCCCGGGGGAGCCCCAGCATTTT.

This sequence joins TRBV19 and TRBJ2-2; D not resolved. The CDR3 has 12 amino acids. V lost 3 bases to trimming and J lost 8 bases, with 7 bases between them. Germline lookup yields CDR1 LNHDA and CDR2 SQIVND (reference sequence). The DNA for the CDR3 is TGTGCCAGTAGTATCCAGGCGGGGGAGCTGTTTTTT. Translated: CASSIQAGELFF.

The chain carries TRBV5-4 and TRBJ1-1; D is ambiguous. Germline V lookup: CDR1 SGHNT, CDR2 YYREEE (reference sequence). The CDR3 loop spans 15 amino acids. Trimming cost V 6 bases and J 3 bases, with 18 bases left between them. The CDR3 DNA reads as TGTGCCAGCACCATGGTGGCGGCGGCAGACACTGAAGCTTTCTTT. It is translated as CASTMVAAADTEAFF.

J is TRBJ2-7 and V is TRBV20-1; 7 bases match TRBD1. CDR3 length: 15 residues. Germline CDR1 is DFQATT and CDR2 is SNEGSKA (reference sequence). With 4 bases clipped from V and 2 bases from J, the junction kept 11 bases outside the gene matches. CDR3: CSAISEDRLTYEQYF. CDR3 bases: TGCAGTGCTATCTCCGAGGACAGGCTTACCTACGAGCAGTACTTC.

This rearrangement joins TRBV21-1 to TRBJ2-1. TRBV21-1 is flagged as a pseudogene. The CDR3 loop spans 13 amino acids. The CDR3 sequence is CASSRPDANEQFF. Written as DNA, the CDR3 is TGTGCCAGCAGCAGGCCAGACGCAAATGAGCAGTTCTTC.

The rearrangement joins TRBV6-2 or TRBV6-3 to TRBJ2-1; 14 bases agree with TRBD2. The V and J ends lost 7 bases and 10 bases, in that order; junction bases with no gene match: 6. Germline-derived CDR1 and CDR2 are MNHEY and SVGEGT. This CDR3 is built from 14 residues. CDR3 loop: CASIGTSGRGEQFF. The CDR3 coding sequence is TGTGCCAGCATCGGGACTAGCGGGAGAGGGGAGCAGTTCTTC.

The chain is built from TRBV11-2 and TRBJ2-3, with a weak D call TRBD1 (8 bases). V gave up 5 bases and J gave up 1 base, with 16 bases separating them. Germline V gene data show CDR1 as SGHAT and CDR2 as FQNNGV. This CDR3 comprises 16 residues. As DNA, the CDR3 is TGTGCCAGCAGCACAGGGGGGGTTCGGGGCACAGATACGCAGTATTTT. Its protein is CASSTGGVRGTDTQYF.

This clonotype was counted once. The CDR3 loop reads CASRSTGTGHNQPQHF. DNA for the CDR3: TGTGCCAGCAGGTCCACCGGGACAGGTCACAATCAGCCCCAGCATTTT. The chain has TRBV6-6 and TRBJ1-5; 8 bases fit TRBD1. The length of the CDR3 is 16 residues. Germline values: CDR1 MNHNY, CDR2 SVGAGI (reference sequence). V shed 6 bases and J 3 bases; nucleotides not matched to a gene: 10.

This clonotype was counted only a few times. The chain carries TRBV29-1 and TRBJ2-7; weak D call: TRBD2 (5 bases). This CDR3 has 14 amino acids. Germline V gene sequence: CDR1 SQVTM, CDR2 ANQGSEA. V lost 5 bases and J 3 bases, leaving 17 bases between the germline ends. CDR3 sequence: CSVTHEASNYEQYF. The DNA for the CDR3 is TGCAGCGTTACCCACGAGGCTAGCAACTACGAGCAGTACTTC.

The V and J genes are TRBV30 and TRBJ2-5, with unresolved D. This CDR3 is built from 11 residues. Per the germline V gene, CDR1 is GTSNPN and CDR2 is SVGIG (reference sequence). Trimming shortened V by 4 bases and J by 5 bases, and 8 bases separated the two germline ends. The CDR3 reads CAWNARETQYF. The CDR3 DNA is TGTGCCTGGAATGCTCGGGAGACCCAGTACTTC.

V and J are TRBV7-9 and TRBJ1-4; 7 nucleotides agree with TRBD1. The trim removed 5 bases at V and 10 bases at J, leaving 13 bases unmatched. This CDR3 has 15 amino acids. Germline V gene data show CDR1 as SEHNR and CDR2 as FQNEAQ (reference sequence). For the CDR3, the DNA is TGTGCCAGCAGCCTTTACAGGGGATCCCGTGTAAAACTGTTTTTT. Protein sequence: CASSLYRGSRVKLFF.

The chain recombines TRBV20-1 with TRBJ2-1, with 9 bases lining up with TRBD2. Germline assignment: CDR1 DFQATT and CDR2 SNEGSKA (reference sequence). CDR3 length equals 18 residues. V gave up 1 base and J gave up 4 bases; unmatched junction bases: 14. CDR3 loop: CSARAPMTASGEYNEQFF. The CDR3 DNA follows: TGCAGTGCTAGAGCCCCTATGACTGCTAGCGGGGAGTACAATGAGCAGTTCTTC.

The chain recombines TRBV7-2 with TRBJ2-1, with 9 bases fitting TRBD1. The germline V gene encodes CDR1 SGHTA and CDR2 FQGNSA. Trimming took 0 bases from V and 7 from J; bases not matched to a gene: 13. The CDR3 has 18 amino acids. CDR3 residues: CASSLALRHRGRGNEQFF. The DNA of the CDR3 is TGTGCCAGCAGCTTAGCGCTCCGTCACAGGGGGCGAGGGAATGAGCAGTTCTTC.

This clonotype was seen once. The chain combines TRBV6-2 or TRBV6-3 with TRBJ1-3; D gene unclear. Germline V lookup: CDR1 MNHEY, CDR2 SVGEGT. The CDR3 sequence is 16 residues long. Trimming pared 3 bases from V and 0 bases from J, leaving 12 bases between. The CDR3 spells CASSYRVASSGNTIYF. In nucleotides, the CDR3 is TGTGCCAGCAGTTATCGGGTGGCGTCCTCTGGAAACACCATATATTTT.

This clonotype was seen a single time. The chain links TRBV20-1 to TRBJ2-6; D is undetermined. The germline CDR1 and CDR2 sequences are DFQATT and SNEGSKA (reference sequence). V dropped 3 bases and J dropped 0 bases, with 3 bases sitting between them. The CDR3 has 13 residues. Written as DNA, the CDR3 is TGCAGTGCTAGTACCTCTGGGGCCAACGTCCTGACTTTC. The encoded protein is CSASTSGANVLTF.

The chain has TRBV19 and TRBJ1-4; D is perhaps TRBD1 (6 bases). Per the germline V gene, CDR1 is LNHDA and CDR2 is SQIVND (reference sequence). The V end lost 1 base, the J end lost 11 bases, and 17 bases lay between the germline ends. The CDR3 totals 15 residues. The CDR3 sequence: CASSIAAGAGSKLFF. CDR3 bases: TGTGCCAGTAGTATAGCGGCGGGGGCGGGTTCCAAACTGTTTTTT.

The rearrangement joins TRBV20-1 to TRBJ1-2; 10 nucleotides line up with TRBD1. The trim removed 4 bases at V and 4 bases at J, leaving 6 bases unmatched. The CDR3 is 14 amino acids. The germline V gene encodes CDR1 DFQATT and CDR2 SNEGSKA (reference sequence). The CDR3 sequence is CSATTRTGGYGYTF. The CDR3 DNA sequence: TGCAGTGCTACCACGCGGACAGGGGGCTATGGCTACACCTTC.

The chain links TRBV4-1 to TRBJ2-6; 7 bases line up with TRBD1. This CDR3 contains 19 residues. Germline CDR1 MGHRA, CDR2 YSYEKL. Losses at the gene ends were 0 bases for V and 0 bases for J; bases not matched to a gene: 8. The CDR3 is CASSQEEGQATSGANVLTF. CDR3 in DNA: TGCGCCAGCAGCCAAGAGGAAGGACAGGCGACCTCTGGGGCCAACGTCCTGACTTTC.

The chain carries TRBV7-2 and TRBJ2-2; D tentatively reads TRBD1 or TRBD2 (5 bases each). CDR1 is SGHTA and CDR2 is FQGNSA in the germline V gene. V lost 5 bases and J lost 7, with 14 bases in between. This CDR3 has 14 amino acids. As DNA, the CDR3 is TGTGCCAGCAGCCTAGAAAGTGGGGGCGGGGAGCTGTTTTTT. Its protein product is CASSLESGGGELFF.

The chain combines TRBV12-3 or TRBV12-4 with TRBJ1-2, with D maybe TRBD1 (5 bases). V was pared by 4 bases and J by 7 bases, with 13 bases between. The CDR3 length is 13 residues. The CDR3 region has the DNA TGTGCCAGCAGTTATATCCAGGGAGGTGGCTACACCTTC. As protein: CASSYIQGGGYTF.

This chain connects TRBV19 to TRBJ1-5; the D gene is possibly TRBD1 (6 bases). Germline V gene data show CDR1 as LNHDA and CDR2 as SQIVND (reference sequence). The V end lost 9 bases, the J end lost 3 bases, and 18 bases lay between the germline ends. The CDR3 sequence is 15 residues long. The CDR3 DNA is TGTGCCAGCGTCGACAGGAATTGGGACAATCAGCCCCAGCATTTT. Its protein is CASVDRNWDNQPQHF.

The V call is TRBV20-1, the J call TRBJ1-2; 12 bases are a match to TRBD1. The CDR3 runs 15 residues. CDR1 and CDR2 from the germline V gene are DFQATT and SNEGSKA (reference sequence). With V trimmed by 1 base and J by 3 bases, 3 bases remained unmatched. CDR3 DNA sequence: TGCAGTGCTAGAGCCGGGACAGGGGGCGACTATGGCTACACCTTC. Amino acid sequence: CSARAGTGGDYGYTF.